This T cell receptor beta chain was captured by sequencing in a study of regulatory T cells in long-lasting Graves disease. Remarks on this clonotype: As yet, its antigen is unknown.

Overall study results and limits: Reduced TCR diversity was observed in persistent Graves' patients versus newly diagnosed patients. Those with persistent disease had in common more public clonotypes (2,741) than new patients (966).

Time point indicated: persistent/refractory GD, antithyroid drugs over 5 years with positive TRAb. TCR sequences were obtained from RNA taken from PBMCs. Arm-PCR of CDR3 regions with iRepertoire HTBI primers generated TCR beta libraries. TCRdb analysed the multiplex PCR reads with MiXCR anew, one entry per CDR3 protein. Of 650,000 to 700,000 distinct CDR3 sequences listed, around 30% are singletons. The CDR3 is 14 residues long. Looked up from germline, CDR1 is MNHEY and CDR2 is SVGEGT. V was trimmed by 6 bases and J by 4 bases, leaving 15 bases between them. The sample here was peripheral blood mononuclear cells (PBMCs), taken when the disease was refractory, from a patient treated with antithyroid drugs. The TCR sequence derives from a female donor with Graves disease. The chain employs TRBV6-2 or TRBV6-3 and TRBJ1-1, with TRBD1 as a possible D gene (6 bases). The CDR3 DNA reads TGTGCCAGCAGACCCCTAGGGGGTCGCACTGAAGCTTTCTTT. Encoded protein: CASRPLGGRTEAFF.